One TCR beta chain is described in this entry. Its antigen is unknown. This entry is derived from a study of T cell repertoires in cytomegalovirus infection. Overall study context: HLA-B-restricted CMV epitopes that are well studied were used alongside recently identified HLA-C-restricted ones. Public TCR beta signature analysis indicated the presence of both CMV infection and matching HLA type.

Germline CDR1 is SGHVS and CDR2 is FNYEAQ. The CDR3 is 18 residues long. V gave up 5 bases and J gave up 4 bases, with 23 bases separating them. In TCRdb, the reads were re-called with MiXCR into one record per CDR3 protein. Here the sample spans around 540,000 distinct CDR3 sequences, 30% to 35% being singletons. Study-level findings and limits: The cumulative frequency of public TCR beta families distinguished individuals who carried CMV together with the relevant HLA. HLA-C-restricted CMV-specific TCR beta clonotypes were dominant in the ex vivo response.

The starting material was cultured PBMCs, obtained from culture after CMV antigen stimulation. V is TRBV7-6 and J is TRBJ1-4; a possible D gene is TRBD1 (5 bases). This TCR came from a human donor in good health (CMV status not recorded). Some clones in this sample may be carry-over from other donors' samples. The CDR3 DNA sequence: TGTGCCAGCAGCCGTACCAACCGGGGACCGACGATTAATGAAAAACTGTTTTTT. Translation gives CASSRTNRGPTINEKLFF.